One and the same sample provided the 13 T cell receptor beta chains below, sequenced in a study of T cell clonality in common variable immunodeficiency. Sequencing was performed with immunoSEQ multiplex PCR; in TCRdb, only in-frame clones are kept and a portion is missing. The record shows around 55,000 clones for this sample, with no singletons present. The sequenced sample consisted of peripheral blood mononuclear cells. These receptors were obtained from a person aged 18-70 years in good health.

This clone has at least ten counts. The read finishes 3 residues shy of the CDR3 end, and the germline J gene is used to complete it. The rearrangement joins TRBV20-1 to TRBJ1-2, with 8 bases lining up with TRBD1. There are 12 residues in the CDR3. Losses at the gene ends were 0 bases for V and 7 bases for J; bases not matched to a gene: 1. Looked up from germline, CDR1 is DFQATT and CDR2 is SNEGSKA (reference sequence). The CDR3 reads CSAREGQVGYTF. The part of the CDR3 DNA that was read is TGCAGTGCTAGAGAGGGACAGGTTGGC.

There are many counts of this clone. The read stops 3 residues short of the end of the CDR3; the missing end is completed from the germline J gene. The rearrangement links TRBV5-1 to TRBJ2-5, with 7 positions matching TRBD1. Trimming at V came to 4 bases and at J to 4 bases, leaving 13 bases not matched to a gene. The CDR3 totals 16 residues. Germline V gene sequence: CDR1 SGHRS, CDR2 YFSETQ. The CDR3 bases that were read are TGCGCCAGCAGCCTCATGGGACAGCAAGGACGAGAGACC. It is translated as CASSLMGQQGRET. Given in full, the CDR3 is CASSLMGQQGRETQYF.

This clone has more than one count but fewer than ten. This CDR3 is CASSPPGTGATNQPQHF. The part of the CDR3 DNA that was read is TGTGCCAGCTCACCACCGGGGACAGGGGCTACCAATCAGCCC. The rearrangement joins TRBV18 to TRBJ1-5; TRBD1 matches 10 bases. The read ends 3 residues early relative to the CDR3; the germline J gene fills the gap. This CDR3 comprises 17 residues. Trimming at V came to 0 bases and at J to 3 bases, leaving 5 bases not matched to a gene. The germline CDR1 and CDR2 sequences are KGHSH and LQKENI.

Ten or more counts support this clone. The read ends 3 residues before the CDR3 terminus; that terminus is restored from the germline J gene. The V call is TRBV5-1, the J call TRBJ2-3; TRBD1 aligns across 11 bases. Germline V gene lookup returns CDR1 SGHRS and CDR2 YFSETQ. V lost 4 bases and J lost 3; bases outside the gene matches: 4. The CDR3 extends over 15 amino acids. The covered CDR3 bases are TGCGCCAGCAGCACGGACAGGGGGCAAACAGATACG. It is translated as CASSTDRGQTDT. The full CDR3 protein is CASSTDRGQTDTQYF. Full variable domain (outside the CDR3, taken from reference TRBV5-1 and TRBJ2-3): KAGVTQTPRYLIKTRGQQVTLSCSPISGHRSVSWYQQTPGQGLQFLFEYFSETQRNKGNFPGRFSGRQFSNSRSEMNVSTLELGDSALYLCASSTDRGQTDTQYFGPGTRLTVL.

This clone occurred a few times. The read falls 3 residues short of the CDR3 end, and the missing part is taken from the germline J gene. The chain carries TRBV7-9 and TRBJ2-7; tentative D call: TRBD1 (5 bases). Germline V gene sequence: CDR1 SEHNR, CDR2 FQNEAQ (reference sequence). V lost 2 bases and J 5 bases, leaving 10 bases between the germline ends. This CDR3 spans 13 amino acids. This CDR3 reads CASSLSRDNEQYF. The CDR3 bases that were read are TGTGCCAGCAGCTTATCCAGGGATAACGAG.

On this clone itself: The missing CDR3 end, 3 residues past where the read stops, is filled in from the germline J gene. The chain uses TRBV5-4 and TRBJ2-7, with 7 bases that match TRBD1. The CDR3 has 15 amino acids. Germline V gene sequence: CDR1 SGHNT, CDR2 YYREEE (reference sequence). V dropped 5 bases and J dropped 2; count of bases not matched to a gene: 10. CDR3 sequence: CASSPSGTDTYEQYF. Incomplete CDR3 DNA: TGTGCCAGCAGTCCCTCCGGGACAGATACCTACGAG.

This clone was detected ten times or more. The CDR3 is cut off 3 residues early in the read; its end comes from the germline J gene. The chain is built from TRBV5-5 and TRBJ1-2; 11 nucleotides line up with TRBD1. V gave up 4 bases and J gave up 4 bases; unmatched junction bases: 6. Looked up from germline, CDR1 is SGHKS and CDR2 is YYEKEE (reference sequence). The CDR3 spans 15 residues. The CDR3 loop reads CASSGGDRGAYGYTF. The covered CDR3 bases are TGTGCCAGCAGCGGAGGGGACAGGGGGGCCTATGGC.

This clone was seen ten or more times. From the germline J gene comes the end of the CDR3, since the read stops 3 residues before it. This sequence joins TRBV20-1 and TRBJ1-1; 9 bases are a match to TRBD1. This CDR3 is 15 amino acids long. Germline V gene data show CDR1 as DFQATT and CDR2 as SNEGSKA (reference sequence). V lost 1 base and J lost 5; bases outside the gene matches: 8. The part of the CDR3 DNA that was read is TGCAGTGCTAGAGCCCGCGGGACAGGGAGGACTGAA. Translated: CSARARGTGRTE. The entire CDR3 reads CSARARGTGRTEAFF.

This clone was recorded at least ten times. The observed sequence ends 3 residues before the CDR3 terminus, with the missing tail filled in from the germline J gene. This chain uses TRBV6-2 or TRBV6-3 with TRBJ1-2, with D possibly being TRBD1 (6 bases). V dropped 3 bases and J dropped 6 bases, with 11 bases sitting between them. The CDR3 runs to 13 residues. CDR1 is MNHEY, CDR2 SVGEGT, per germline. The CDR3 protein is CASSYGGAHGYTF. The CDR3 DNA, read in part, is TGTGCCAGCAGTTATGGGGGGGCCCATGGC.

This clone was seen at least ten times. The CDR3 end falls 3 residues outside the read, so it is completed with the germline J gene. This chain uses TRBV4-2 with TRBJ2-5, with 9 bases identical to TRBD2. CDR1 is LGHNA, CDR2 YNFKEQ, per germline. V was clipped by 0 bases and J by 5 bases; unmatched bases: 19. The CDR3 length is 20 residues. This CDR3 is CASSQDMTSGLTSRVETQYF. The sequenced CDR3 bases are TGTGCCAGCAGCCAAGATATGACTAGCGGCCTAACCTCAAGGGTGGAGACC.

This clone was recorded many times. The DNA ends 3 residues before the CDR3 does, and the rest of the CDR3 is filled in from the germline J gene. The chain couples TRBV4-1 to TRBJ2-5; tentatively, D is TRBD2 (6 bases). The CDR3 extends over 15 amino acids. CDR1 is MGHRA and CDR2 is YSYEKL in the germline V gene. Trimming took 1 base from V and 3 from J, leaving 12 bases between them. Partial CDR3 DNA: TGCGCCAGCAGCCAAGTTGGCCTAGCGAAAGAGACC. It translates to CASSQVGLAKET. The entire CDR3 protein is CASSQVGLAKETQYF.

The table lists this clone with many counts. The read terminates 3 residues ahead of where the CDR3 ends, so the germline J gene completes it. V usage is TRBV29-1 and J usage is TRBJ1-2, with a tentative D call TRBD1 (6 bases). V was trimmed by 6 bases and J by 7 bases, leaving 15 bases between them. CDR1 is SQVTM, CDR2 ANQGSEA, per germline. The CDR3 contains 12 residues. The CDR3 loop is CSVPGQKGGYTF. The part of the CDR3 DNA that was read is TGCAGCGTACCGGGACAAAAGGGTGGC.

CDR3 bases read: TGTGCCAGCAGTGAAGCGTTGACTAGCGGGACGAGGGGCGAG. The encoded protein is CASSEALTSGTRGE. The whole CDR3 sequence reads CASSEALTSGTRGEQYF. The genes are TRBV6-1 and TRBJ2-7, with 11 bases aligning to TRBD2. The observed sequence ends 3 residues before the CDR3 terminus, with the missing tail filled in from the germline J gene. The trim removed 0 bases at V and 6 bases at J, leaving 10 bases unmatched. CDR1 and CDR2 (germline): MNHNS, SASEGT. This CDR3 has 17 residues.